This T cell receptor beta chain was sequenced during a study of blood T cell repertoires in COVID-19. Study overall: Collection of acute and convalescent COVID-19 samples took place in the United States, Italy and Spain. The analysed material was cDNA or gDNA that came from T cells, B-cell-depleted T cells, or PBMCs.

Source study methods: Counts of nucleated cells, estimated from reference gene primer amplification, were obtained. Method: immunoSEQ multiplex PCR; TCRdb's copy keeps in-frame clones and lacks some. The D gene and trimming were derived from the DNA, and the V and J assignments and clone size from that table. The sample has about 260,000 clones, roughly nine tenths seen once; the top ten hold about 3.5%. The CDR3 has 13 amino acids. V lost 5 bases and J lost 5, with 9 bases in between. The germline CDR1 and CDR2 sequences are MNHEY and SVGEGT. The chain combines TRBV6-2 or TRBV6-3 with TRBJ2-2, with D possibly matching TRBD2 (5 bases). Sequenced: peripheral blood. This sequence was found in a young man with active or convalescent COVID-19. CDR3 in DNA: TGTGCCAGCAGTCGGGAATTAACCGGGGAGCTGTTTTTT. It encodes CASSRELTGELFF.